This T cell receptor (beta chain) was identified during a study of OX40 agonist ivuxolimab in advanced cancers. The overall study: Past anti-PD-1, anti-PD-L1 or anti-CTLA-4 therapy was accepted, and 40% had received some. Three patients responded partially, comprising one with hepatocellular carcinoma and two with cutaneous melanoma.

Study-wide results and limits: Which antigen the expanded peripheral T cells recognized is unknown.

Only in-frame clones appear in the TCRdb table, and some are missing; sequencing was by immunoSEQ multiplex PCR. The profile shows roughly 67,000 clones, over 70% of them singletons. V lost 8 bases and J 6 bases, leaving 11 bases between the germline ends. Germline loops: CDR1 SNHLY, CDR2 FYNNEI. This CDR3 region has 11 residues. Of note for this clone: Its antigen is not identified.

Sequenced here: CD4+ or CD8+ T cells sorted from blood, sampled in a trial of the OX40 agonist ivuxolimab. This chain uses TRBV2 with TRBJ2-7; no clear D gene. The clonotype was recovered from an adult with an advanced solid tumor such as melanoma, head and neck, liver or kidney cancer. The CDR3 loop reads CASFSWAEQYF. CDR3 in DNA: TGTGCCAGCTTTAGTTGGGCCGAGCAGTACTTC.